This T cell receptor beta chain came from a study of CD8+ T cells in alopecia areata. Study-wide context: Administration of oral tofacitinib to treated patients was at 5 to 10 mg twice daily. General study findings and limits: Lesional scalp, notably in alopecia totalis/universalis, had clonality above that of normal scalp. In scalp, tofacitinib significantly decreased clonality and expanded CD8+ clones among the top 100.

Sample treatment: oral pan-JAK inhibitor, 5-10 mg twice daily. Comment on this clone: Its antigen is undetermined.

The V end was cut by 3 bases, the J end by 3 bases, with 9 bases between. CDR3 length equals 12 residues. Per the germline V gene, CDR1 is SQVTM and CDR2 is ANQGSEA. RNA was extracted and reverse transcribed into cDNA as the sequencing template. Measured with immunoSEQ multiplex PCR; TCRdb has only the in-frame clones, and not every one. This repertoire shows about 190,000 clones, around three fifths found once; its top ten account for around an eighth. This chain connects TRBV29-1 to TRBJ2-7; a weak D match, TRBD1 (5 bases). The sequence derives from a human donor with alopecia areata. Sequences were derived from CD8+ T cells sorted from blood, sampled at week 24, from a patient treated with tofacitinib. The CDR3 here is CSVEAGRYEQYF. Here the CDR3 DNA reads TGCAGCGTTGAGGCAGGGCGCTACGAGCAGTACTTC.